This TCR beta chain was retrieved from a study of blood T cell repertoires in COVID-19. Turning to the study itself: PBMCs, B-cell-depleted T cells, or T cells provided the cDNA or gDNA that made up the material.

The V gene's germline CDR1 is SGHNT and CDR2 YYREEE (reference sequence). CDR3 length: 15 amino acids. With V trimmed by 0 bases and J by 0 bases, 3 bases remained unmatched. As processed by the authors: Amplifying reference gene primers gave estimates of nucleated cell counts. Produced via immunoSEQ multiplex PCR; TCRdb's table is partial and in-frame only. V and J calls and clone size are given by that table; D and trimming were obtained from the DNA. The sample lists roughly 480,000 clones, roughly nine tenths occurring once. This TCR was recovered from a man in his late teens or twenties with COVID-19, enrolled during active disease. V gene TRBV5-4 combines with J gene TRBJ2-7; 7 nucleotides align to TRBD1. Sequencing used peripheral blood. The CDR3: CASSLVWDSSYEQYF. The CDR3, as DNA: TGTGCCAGCAGCTTGGTTTGGGACAGCTCCTACGAGCAGTACTTC.